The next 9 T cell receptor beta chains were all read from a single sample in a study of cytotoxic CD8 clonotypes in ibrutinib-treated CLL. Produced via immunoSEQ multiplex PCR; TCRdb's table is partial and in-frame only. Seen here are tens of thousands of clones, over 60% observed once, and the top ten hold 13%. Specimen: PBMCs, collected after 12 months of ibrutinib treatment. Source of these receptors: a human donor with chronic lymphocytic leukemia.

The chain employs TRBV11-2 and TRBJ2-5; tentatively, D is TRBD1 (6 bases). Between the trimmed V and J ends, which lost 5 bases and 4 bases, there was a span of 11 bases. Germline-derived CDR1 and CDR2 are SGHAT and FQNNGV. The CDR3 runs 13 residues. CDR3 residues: CASSPRRGETQYF. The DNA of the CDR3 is TGTGCCAGCAGCCCACGCAGGGGAGAGACCCAGTACTTC.

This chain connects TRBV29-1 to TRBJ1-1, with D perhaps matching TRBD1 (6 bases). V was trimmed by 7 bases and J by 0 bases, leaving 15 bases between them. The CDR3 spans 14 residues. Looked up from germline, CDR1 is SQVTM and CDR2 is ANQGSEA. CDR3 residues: CSATGFKLNTEAFF. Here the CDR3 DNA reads TGCAGCGCTACAGGGTTCAAACTGAACACTGAAGCTTTCTTT.

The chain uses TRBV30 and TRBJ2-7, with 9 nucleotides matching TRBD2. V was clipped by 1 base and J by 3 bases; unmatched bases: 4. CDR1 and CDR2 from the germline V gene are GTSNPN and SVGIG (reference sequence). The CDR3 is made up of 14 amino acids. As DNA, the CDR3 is TGTGCCTGGAGTGGGCTAGCGGGATTCTACGAGCAGTACTTC. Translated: CAWSGLAGFYEQYF.

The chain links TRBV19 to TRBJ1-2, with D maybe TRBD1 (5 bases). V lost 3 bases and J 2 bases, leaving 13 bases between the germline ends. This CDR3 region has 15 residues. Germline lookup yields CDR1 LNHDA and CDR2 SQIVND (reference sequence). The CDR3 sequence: CASSIPGTGNYGYTF. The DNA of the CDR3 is TGTGCCAGTAGTATCCCCGGGACGGGCAACTATGGCTACACCTTC.

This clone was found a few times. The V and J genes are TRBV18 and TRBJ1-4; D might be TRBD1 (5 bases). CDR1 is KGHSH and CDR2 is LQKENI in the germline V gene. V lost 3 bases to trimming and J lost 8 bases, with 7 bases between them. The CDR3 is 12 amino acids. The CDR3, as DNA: TGTGCCAGCTCACCTAGACAGGAAAAACTGTTTTTT. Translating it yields CASSPRQEKLFF.

DNA for the CDR3: TGCGCCAGCAGCCAAGCGGGACTAGTGAACACCGGGGAGCTGTTTTTT. Translated, it gives CASSQAGLVNTGELFF. The chain is built from TRBV4-3 and TRBJ2-2; 8 nucleotides agree with TRBD2. This CDR3 spans 16 amino acids. V shed 1 base and J 1 base; nucleotides not matched to a gene: 2. The V gene's germline CDR1 is LGHNA and CDR2 YSLEER.

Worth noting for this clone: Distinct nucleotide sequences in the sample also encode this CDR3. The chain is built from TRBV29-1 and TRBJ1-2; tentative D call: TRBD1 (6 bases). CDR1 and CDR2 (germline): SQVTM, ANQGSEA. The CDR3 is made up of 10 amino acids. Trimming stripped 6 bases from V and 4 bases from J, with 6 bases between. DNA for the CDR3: TGCAGCGTGGACAGCTATGGCTACACCTTC. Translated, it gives CSVDSYGYTF.

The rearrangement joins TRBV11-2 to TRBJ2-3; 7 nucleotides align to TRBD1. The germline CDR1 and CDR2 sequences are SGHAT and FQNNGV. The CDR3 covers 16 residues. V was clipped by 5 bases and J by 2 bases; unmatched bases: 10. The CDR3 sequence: CASSPRQGGDTDTQYF. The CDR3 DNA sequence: TGTGCCAGCAGCCCCCGACAGGGTGGTGACACAGATACGCAGTATTTT.

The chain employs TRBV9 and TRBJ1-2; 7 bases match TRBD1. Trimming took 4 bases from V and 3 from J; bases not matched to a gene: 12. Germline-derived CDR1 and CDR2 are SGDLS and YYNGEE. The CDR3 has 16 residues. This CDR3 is CASSRWGGGQDYGYTF. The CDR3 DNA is TGTGCCAGCAGCCGATGGGGAGGGGGCCAGGACTATGGCTACACCTTC.